This T cell receptor (beta chain) is from a study of radiation and T cells in renal cell carcinoma. For the study at large: Nephrectomy followed 15 Gy stereotactic body radiation by 4 weeks. Study-level points and caveats: From baseline, blood top tumor clonotypes peaked at 2 weeks post-radiation.

Germline loops: CDR1 SGHRS, CDR2 YFSETQ. The CDR3 extends over 17 amino acids. With 0 bases clipped from V and 3 bases from J, the junction kept 9 bases outside the gene matches. Produced via immunoSEQ multiplex PCR; TCRdb's table is partial and in-frame only. This sample has approximately 110,000 clones; roughly 80% occur once, and the top ten carry about 3%. A note on this clone: As yet, its antigen is unknown.

Time point: baseline pretreatment blood. Treatment given: 15 Gy SBRT to primary tumor, nephrectomy 4 weeks later. Radiation-treated patients gave blood at baseline, week 2 and week 4. Clear cell pathology was present in this patient's renal cell carcinoma. V is TRBV5-1 and J is TRBJ2-5; 9 bases are a match to TRBD2. The specimen comprised blood, sampled from a patient whose treatment included radiotherapy and nephrectomy. The sequence derives from a woman aged 55-70 years with renal cell carcinoma. CDR3 region: CASSLGISGGTEETQYF. CDR3 DNA: TGCGCCAGCAGCTTGGGTATCAGCGGGGGGACAGAAGAGACCCAGTACTTC.